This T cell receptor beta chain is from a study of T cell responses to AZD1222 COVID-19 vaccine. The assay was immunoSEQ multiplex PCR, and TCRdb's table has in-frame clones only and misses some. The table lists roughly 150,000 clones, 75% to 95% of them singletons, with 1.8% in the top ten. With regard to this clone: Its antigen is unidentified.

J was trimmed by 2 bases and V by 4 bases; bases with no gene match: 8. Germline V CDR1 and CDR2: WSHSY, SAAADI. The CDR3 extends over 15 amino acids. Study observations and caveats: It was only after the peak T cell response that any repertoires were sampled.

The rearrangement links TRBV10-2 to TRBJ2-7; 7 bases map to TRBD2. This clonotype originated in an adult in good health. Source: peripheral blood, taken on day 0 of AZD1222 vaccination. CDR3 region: CASSVEGGPPYEQYF. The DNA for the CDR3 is TGCGCCAGCAGTGTCGAGGGAGGGCCCCCCTACGAGCAGTACTTC.